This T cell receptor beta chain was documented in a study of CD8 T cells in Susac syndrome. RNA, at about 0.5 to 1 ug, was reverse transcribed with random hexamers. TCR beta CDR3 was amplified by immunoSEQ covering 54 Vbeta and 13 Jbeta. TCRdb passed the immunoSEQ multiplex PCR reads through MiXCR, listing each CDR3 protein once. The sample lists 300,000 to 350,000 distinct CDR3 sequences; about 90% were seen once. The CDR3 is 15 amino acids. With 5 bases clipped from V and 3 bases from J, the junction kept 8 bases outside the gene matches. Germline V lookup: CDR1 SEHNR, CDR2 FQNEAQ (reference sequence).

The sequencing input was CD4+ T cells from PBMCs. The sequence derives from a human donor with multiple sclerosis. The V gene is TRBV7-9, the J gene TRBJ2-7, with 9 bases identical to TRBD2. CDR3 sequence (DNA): TGTGCCAGCAGCCCGGAGCGGGAGGTTAGCTACGAGCAGTACTTC. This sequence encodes CASSPEREVSYEQYF.